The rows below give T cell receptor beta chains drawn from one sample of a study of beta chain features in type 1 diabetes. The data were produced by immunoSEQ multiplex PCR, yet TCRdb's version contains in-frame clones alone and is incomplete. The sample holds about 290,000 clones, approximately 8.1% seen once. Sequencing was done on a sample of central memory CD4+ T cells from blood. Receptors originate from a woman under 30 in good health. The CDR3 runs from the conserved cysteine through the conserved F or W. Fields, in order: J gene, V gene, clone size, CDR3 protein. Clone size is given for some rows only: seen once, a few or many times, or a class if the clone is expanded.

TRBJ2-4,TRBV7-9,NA,CASSFSGQGLNIQYF
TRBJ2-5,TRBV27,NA,CASSFRATLPQYF
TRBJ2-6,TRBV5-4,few,CASSYDSGNSGANVLTF
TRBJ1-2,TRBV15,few,CATSRDRAQHGSYTF
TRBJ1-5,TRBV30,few,CAWNERFLQPQHF
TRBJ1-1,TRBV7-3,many,CASSLYGRDRGQGTEAFF
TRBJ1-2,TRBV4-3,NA,CASSQRTGYGYTF
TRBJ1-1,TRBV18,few,CASSPNQGSGTEAFF
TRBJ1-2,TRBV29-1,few,CSITENYGYTF
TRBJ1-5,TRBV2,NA,CASRAEQALGQPQHF